Given below is one T cell receptor (beta chain) in context. Its antigen remains unidentified. No base quality information exists; no much larger clone differs at one position. CDR3 length: 13 amino acids, cysteine to phenylalanine. Only CDR3 DNA remains: 39 bases, in frame from the first base. CDR1 and CDR2 are drawn from the germline V gene: SGHRS, YFSETQ. V is shortened by 7 bases, J by 3 bases, and the region joining them spans 13 bases. Collaborating institutions collected whole blood in K2EDTA tubes following their own protocols. For TCRbeta analysis, collaborators shipped samples as frozen whole blood, isolated PBMCs, or DNA extracted from either of those sample types. TCRbeta CDR3 regions were amplified from genomic DNA using the immunoSEQ Assay, a bias-controlled multiplex PCR. In the source study's methods: Within the assay, amplification of reference gene primers was used to estimate how many nucleated cells each sample contained. Sequence reads were collapsed and filtered to measure the absolute abundance of every unique TCRbeta CDR3 rearrangement. For each sample, productive Simpson clonality was calculated as the square root of Simpson's diversity index across productive rearrangements. TCRdb stores this immuneACCESS table with in-frame sequences only. Part of the clones is absent; in the studies checked, under half of the shortfall reflects unresolved V genes, and no reason is known for the rest. The D gene and trimming were derived from the DNA, and the V and J assignments and clone size from that table. For this sample the table gives under 200,000 clones, of which about 86% were detected only once. In total, the top ten clones hold roughly 8% of the sample.

This sample stems from a study of blood T cell repertoires in COVID-19 (dated by TCRdb to 2020 to 2022). For the study in its entirety: Samples from collaborators originated in the United States, Italy and Spain and spanned both the acute and convalescent phases of COVID-19. Where HLA class I and class II types were available, the types were taken from metadata supplied by the sample provider, not from assay-based typing. The material from the prospective study consisted of cDNA or gDNA derived from T cells, B-cell-depleted T cells, or PBMCs. Samples were obtained from the ongoing ImmuneRACE study (first 160 participants) and from roughly 1,300 subjects provided by 6 global collaborators. Deeply sampled blood TCRbeta repertoires from subjects exposed to, actively infected with, or recovered from COVID-19 were included in the dataset. The repertoires were made available in a free public database intended to serve as a resource for research on the immune response to SARS-CoV-2. Nearly every sample came with metadata listing a de-identified subject ID, COVID-19 status, age in years and sex.

Overall study outcomes, separate from this receptor: The amount of clinical and demographic metadata varied by source and participant and was provided uncurated.

The V and J segments used are TRBV5-1 and TRBJ1-1, with TRBD1 as a weak D call on 6 bases. The sequenced material came from peripheral blood. The TCR originated in a man aged 60-69 years with acute or convalescent COVID-19. DNA sequence: TGCGCCAGCTGTCAGGGGCCTGACACTGAAGCTTTCTTT. Its translation is CASCQGPDTEAFF. With the portions outside the CDR3 filled from the reference TRBV5-1 and TRBJ1-1 genes, the complete variable region becomes KAGVTQTPRYLIKTRGQQVTLSCSPISGHRSVSWYQQTPGQGLQFLFEYFSETQRNKGNFPGRFSGRQFSNSRSEMNVSTLELGDSALYLCASCQGPDTEAFFGQGTRLTVV.